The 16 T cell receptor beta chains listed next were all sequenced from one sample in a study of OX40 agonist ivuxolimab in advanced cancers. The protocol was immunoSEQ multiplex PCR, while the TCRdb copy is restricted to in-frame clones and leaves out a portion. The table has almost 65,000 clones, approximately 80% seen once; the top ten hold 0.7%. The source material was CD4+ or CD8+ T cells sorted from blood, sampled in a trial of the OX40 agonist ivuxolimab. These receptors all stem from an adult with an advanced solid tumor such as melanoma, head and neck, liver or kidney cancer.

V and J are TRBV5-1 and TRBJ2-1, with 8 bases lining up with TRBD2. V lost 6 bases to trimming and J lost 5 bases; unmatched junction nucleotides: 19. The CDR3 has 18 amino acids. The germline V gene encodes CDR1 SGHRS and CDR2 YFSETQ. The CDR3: CASTSAGVLPRGDNEQFF. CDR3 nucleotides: TGCGCCAGCACCTCAGCGGGGGTTCTTCCAAGGGGAGACAATGAGCAGTTCTTC.

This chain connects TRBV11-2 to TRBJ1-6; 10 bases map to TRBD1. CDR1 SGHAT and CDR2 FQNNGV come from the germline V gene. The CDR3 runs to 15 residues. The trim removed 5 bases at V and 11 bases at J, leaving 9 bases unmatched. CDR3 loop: CASSLQTGGRTPLHF. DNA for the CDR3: TGTGCCAGCAGCCTACAGACAGGGGGCCGGACACCCCTCCACTTT.

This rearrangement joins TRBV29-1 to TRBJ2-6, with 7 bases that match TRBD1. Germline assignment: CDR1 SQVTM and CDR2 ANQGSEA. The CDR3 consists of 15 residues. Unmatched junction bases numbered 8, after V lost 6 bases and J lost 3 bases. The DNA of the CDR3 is TGCAGCGTAGTACAGGGGCCCTTTGGGGCCAACGTCCTGACTTTC. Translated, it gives CSVVQGPFGANVLTF.

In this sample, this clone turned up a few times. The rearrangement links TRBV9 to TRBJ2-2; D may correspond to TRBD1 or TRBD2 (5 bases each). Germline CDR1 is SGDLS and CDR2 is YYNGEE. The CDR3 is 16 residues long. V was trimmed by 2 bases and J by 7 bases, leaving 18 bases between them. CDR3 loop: CASSVSPGTKGGELFF. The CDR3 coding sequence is TGTGCCAGCAGCGTCAGCCCCGGGACCAAGGGCGGGGAGCTGTTTTTT.

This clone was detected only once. CDR3 in DNA: TGTGCCAGCAGGCTTCAGGTTCTAGCTAACTATGGCTACACCTTC. It yields the protein CASRLQVLANYGYTF. This chain connects TRBV13 to TRBJ1-2; D gene uncertain. CDR3 size: 15 residues. The ends were cut back, 6 bases at V and 0 bases at J, with 14 bases in the middle. Germline lookup yields CDR1 PRHDT and CDR2 FYEKMQ (reference sequence). The full variable domain, rest sourced from reference TRBV13 and TRBJ1-2, is AAGVIQSPRHLIKEKRETATLKCYPIPRHDTVYWYQQGPGQDPQFLISFYEKMQSDKGSIPDRFSAQQFSDYHSELNMSSLELGDSALYFCASRLQVLANYGYTFGSGTRLTVV.

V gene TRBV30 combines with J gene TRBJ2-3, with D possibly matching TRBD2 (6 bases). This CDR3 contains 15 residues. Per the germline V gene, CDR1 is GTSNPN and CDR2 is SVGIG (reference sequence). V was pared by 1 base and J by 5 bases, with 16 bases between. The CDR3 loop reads CAWSGTGARGDTQYF. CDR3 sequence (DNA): TGTGCCTGGAGTGGGACGGGAGCACGGGGAGATACGCAGTATTTT.

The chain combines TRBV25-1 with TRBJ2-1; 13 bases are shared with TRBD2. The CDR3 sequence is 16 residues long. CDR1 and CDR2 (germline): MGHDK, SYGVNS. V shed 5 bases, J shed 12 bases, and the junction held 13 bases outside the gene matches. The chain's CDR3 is CASSSPGTSGIRGQFF. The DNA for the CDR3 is TGTGCCAGCAGTTCCCCCGGGACTAGCGGGATAAGAGGGCAGTTCTTC.

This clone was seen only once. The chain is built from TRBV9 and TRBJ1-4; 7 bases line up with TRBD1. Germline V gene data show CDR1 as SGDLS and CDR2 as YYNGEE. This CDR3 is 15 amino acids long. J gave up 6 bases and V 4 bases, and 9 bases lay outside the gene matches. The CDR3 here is CASSFRQGGDEKLFF. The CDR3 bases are TGTGCCAGCAGCTTCCGACAGGGAGGGGATGAAAAACTGTTTTTT.

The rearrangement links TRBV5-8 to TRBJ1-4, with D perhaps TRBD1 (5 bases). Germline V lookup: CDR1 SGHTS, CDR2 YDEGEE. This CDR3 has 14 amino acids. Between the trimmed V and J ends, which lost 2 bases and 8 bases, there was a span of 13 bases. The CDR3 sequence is CASSFGGGEEKLFF. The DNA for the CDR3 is TGTGCCAGCAGCTTTGGAGGAGGGGAAGAAAAACTGTTTTTT.

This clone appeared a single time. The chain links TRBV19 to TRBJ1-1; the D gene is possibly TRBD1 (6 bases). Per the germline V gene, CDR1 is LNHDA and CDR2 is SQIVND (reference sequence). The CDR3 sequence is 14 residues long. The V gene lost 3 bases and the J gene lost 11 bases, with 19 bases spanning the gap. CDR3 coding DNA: TGTGCCAGTAGTATTGGGACACAAACAACTATGGCTTTCTTT. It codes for CASSIGTQTTMAFF. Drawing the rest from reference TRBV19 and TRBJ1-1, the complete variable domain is DGGITQSPKYLFRKEGQNVTLSCEQNLNHDAMYWYRQDPGQGLRLIYYSQIVNDFQKGDIAEGYSVSREKKESFPLTVTSAQKNPTAFYLCASSIGTQTTMAFFGQGTRLTVV.

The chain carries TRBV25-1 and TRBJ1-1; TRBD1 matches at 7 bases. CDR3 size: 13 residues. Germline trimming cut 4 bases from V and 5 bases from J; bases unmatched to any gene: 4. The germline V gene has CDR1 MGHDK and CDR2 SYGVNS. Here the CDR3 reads CASSAQTGTEAFF. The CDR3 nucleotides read TGTGCCAGCAGTGCCCAGACAGGGACTGAAGCTTTCTTT. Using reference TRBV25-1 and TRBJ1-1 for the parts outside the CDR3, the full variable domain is EADIYQTPRYLVIGTGKKITLECSQTMGHDKMYWYQQDPGMELHLIHYSYGVNSTEKGDLSSESTVSRIRTEHFPLTLESARPSHTSQYLCASSAQTGTEAFFGQGTRLTVV.

Here the CDR3 reads CASSKRNYRDGYTF. The CDR3 DNA reads TGTGCCAGCAGCAAAAGGAACTACAGGGACGGCTACACCTTC. V usage is TRBV7-9 and J usage is TRBJ1-2; weak D call: TRBD1 (6 bases). V lost 5 bases, J lost 8 bases, and 18 bases lay in between. CDR1 is SEHNR and CDR2 is FQNEAQ in the germline V gene (reference sequence). The CDR3 sequence is 14 residues long.

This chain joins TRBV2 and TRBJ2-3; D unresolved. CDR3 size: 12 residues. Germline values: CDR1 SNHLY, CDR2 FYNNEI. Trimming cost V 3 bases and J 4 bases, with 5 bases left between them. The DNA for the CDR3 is TGTGCCAGCAGTGATGACGCAGATACGCAGTATTTT. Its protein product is CASSDDADTQYF.

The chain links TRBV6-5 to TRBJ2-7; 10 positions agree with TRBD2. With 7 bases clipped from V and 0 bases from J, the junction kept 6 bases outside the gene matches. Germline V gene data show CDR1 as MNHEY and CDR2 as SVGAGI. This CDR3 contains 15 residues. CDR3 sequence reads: CASTLLAGSSYEQYF. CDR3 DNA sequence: TGTGCCAGCACCTTACTAGCGGGGAGCTCCTACGAGCAGTACTTC.

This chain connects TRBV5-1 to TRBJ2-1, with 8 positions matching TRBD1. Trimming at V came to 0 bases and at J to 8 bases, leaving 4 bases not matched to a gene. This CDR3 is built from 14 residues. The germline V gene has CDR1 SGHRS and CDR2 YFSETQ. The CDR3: CASSLETGVDEQFF. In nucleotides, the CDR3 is TGCGCCAGCAGCTTGGAGACAGGGGTGGATGAGCAGTTCTTC.

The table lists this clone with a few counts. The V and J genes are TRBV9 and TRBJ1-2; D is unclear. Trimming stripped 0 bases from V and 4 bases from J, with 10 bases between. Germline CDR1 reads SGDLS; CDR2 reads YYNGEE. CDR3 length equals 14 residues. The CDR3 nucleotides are TGTGCCAGCAGCGTAGGAGGGTCCTCCTATGGCTACACCTTC. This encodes CASSVGGSSYGYTF.